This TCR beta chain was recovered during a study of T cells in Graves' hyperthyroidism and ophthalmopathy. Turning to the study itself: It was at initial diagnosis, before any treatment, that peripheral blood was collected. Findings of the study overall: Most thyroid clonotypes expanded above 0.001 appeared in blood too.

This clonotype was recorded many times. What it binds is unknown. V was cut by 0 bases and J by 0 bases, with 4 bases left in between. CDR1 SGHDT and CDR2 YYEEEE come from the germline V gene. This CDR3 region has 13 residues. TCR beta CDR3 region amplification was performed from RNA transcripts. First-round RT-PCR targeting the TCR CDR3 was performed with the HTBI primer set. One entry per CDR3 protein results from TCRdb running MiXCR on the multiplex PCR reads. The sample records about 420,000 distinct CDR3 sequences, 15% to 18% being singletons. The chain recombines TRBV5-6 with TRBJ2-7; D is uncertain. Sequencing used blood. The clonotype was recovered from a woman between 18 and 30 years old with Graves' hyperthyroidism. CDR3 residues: CASSLEASYEQYF. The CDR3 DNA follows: TGTGCCAGCAGCTTGGAGGCCTCCTACGAGCAGTACTTC.